This passage covers 25 T cell receptor beta chains from one sample sequenced in a study of Ad26.COV2.S vaccination and SARS-CoV-2 variants. TCRdb's copy holds only in-frame clones and misses some; the assay was immunoSEQ multiplex PCR. The data contain some 410,000 clones, around 93% of them singletons. Treatment defined: some 20 received Ad26.COV2.S at low or high dose, single or two shots; five or six received placebo; per-sample allocation not given. At day 63 after the first vaccine or placebo injection, samples were drawn. Sequencing was performed on peripheral blood, taken in a trial of Ad26.COV2.S vaccine versus placebo. The source of these receptors is a person between 18 and 65 years old who received the Ad26.COV2.S COVID-19 vaccine or a placebo.

The gene calls are TRBV6-2 or TRBV6-3 and TRBJ1-5; 7 nucleotides line up with TRBD1. The germline gives CDR1 MNHEY, CDR2 SVGEGT. This CDR3 comprises 17 residues. The V gene end was trimmed by 5 bases and the J gene end by 7 bases; junction bases not matched to a gene: 17. The CDR3 region is CASSSGGTANFRQPQHF. In DNA form, the CDR3 reads TGTGCCAGCAGTAGCGGGGGGACAGCAAATTTCAGACAGCCCCAGCATTTT.

The chain has TRBV7-9 and TRBJ1-3; 8 nucleotides align to TRBD1. CDR3 length: 15 amino acids. V was pared by 3 bases and J by 1 base, with 2 bases of the junction left unmatched. CDR1 and CDR2 (germline): SEHNR, FQNEAQ (reference sequence). Written as DNA, the CDR3 is TGTGCCAGCAGCTTCGGACAGGGTTCTGGAAACACCATATATTTT. Amino acids: CASSFGQGSGNTIYF.

The J gene is TRBJ2-1, the V gene TRBV5-1; 12 bases are shared with TRBD2. Germline CDR1 and CDR2: SGHRS and YFSETQ. The CDR3 has 15 residues. Trimming took 2 bases from V and 7 from J; bases not matched to a gene: 4. CDR3 sequence reads: CASSFLAGGPNEQFF. The CDR3 DNA is TGCGCCAGCAGCTTCCTAGCGGGGGGGCCGAATGAGCAGTTCTTC.

The J gene is TRBJ1-2, the V gene TRBV15; a weak D match, TRBD1 (5 bases). Germline V gives CDR1 LNHNV, CDR2 YYDKDF (reference sequence). The CDR3 contains 13 residues. The V end lost 3 bases, the J end lost 8 bases, and 13 bases lay between the germline ends. CDR3 coding DNA: TGTGCCACCAGCAGGATCAGGGTGGGAGGCTACACCTTC. Protein: CATSRIRVGGYTF.

This rearrangement joins TRBV5-6 to TRBJ1-1; D gene ambiguous. CDR1 and CDR2 (germline): SGHDT, YYEEEE. The CDR3 sequence is 13 residues long. V lost 1 base, J lost 7 bases, and 11 bases lay in between. CDR3 amino acids: CASSLLRPDEAFF. The CDR3 DNA sequence: TGTGCCAGCAGCTTGCTACGGCCCGATGAAGCTTTCTTT.

The chain carries TRBV3-1 (or the pseudogene TRBV3-2) and TRBJ2-2; D possibly uses TRBD1 or TRBD2 (6 bases each). The germline CDR1 and CDR2 sequences are LGHDT and YNNKEL (reference sequence). The CDR3 runs 13 residues. Trimming stripped 6 bases from V and 4 bases from J, with 9 bases between. This chain's CDR3 is CASSPGATGELFF. The DNA of the CDR3 is TGTGCCAGCAGTCCGGGGGCCACCGGGGAGCTGTTTTTT.

Points on this clone: The junction departs from germline at one end; a sequencing error may be responsible. The V call is TRBV10-3, the J call TRBJ1-1; maybe TRBD1 (6 bases). The CDR3 is made up of 15 amino acids. Germline CDR1 and CDR2: ENHRY and SYGVKD. As DNA, the CDR3 is TGTGCCATCAGTGATGGGGGCAGGGTGAAAACTGAAGCTTTCTTT. Translated, it gives CAISDGGRVKTEAFF.

The genes are TRBV6-2 or TRBV6-3 and TRBJ2-1; 9 bases line up with TRBD1. V lost 2 bases and J lost 7; bases outside the gene matches: 15. There are 18 residues in the CDR3. The germline V gene encodes CDR1 MNHEY and CDR2 SVGEGT. The chain's CDR3 is CASSYTFTTGGNGNEQFF. The CDR3 DNA reads as TGTGCCAGCAGTTACACGTTCACTACAGGGGGCAATGGGAATGAGCAGTTCTTC.

V and J are TRBV19 and TRBJ1-4; D call uncertain. The length of the CDR3 is 16 residues. Germline CDR1 and CDR2: LNHDA and SQIVND (reference sequence). V lost 7 bases and J lost 4, with 19 bases in between. CDR3 nucleotides: TGTGCCAGTATAGGTTGGGGAAATACGGGTAATGAAAAACTGTTTTTT. Translation: CASIGWGNTGNEKLFF. The entire variable domain, with the rest obtained from reference TRBV19 and TRBJ1-4, is as follows: DGGITQSPKYLFRKEGQNVTLSCEQNLNHDAMYWYRQDPGQGLRLIYYSQIVNDFQKGDIAEGYSVSREKKESFPLTVTSAQKNPTAFYLCASIGWGNTGNEKLFFGSGTQLSVL.

The chain is built from TRBV28 and TRBJ2-1; TRBD2 matches at 9 bases. Germline lookup yields CDR1 MDHEN and CDR2 SYDVKM. V lost 6 bases to trimming and J lost 7 bases; unmatched junction nucleotides: 13. The CDR3 contains 16 residues. The CDR3 region has the DNA TGTGCCAGCAGCCCTCGTGGGGCGGGGGGGCCAAATGAGCAGTTCTTC. Translated: CASSPRGAGGPNEQFF.

The V call is TRBV6-6, the J call TRBJ2-1; TRBD2 aligns across 13 bases. The CDR3 sequence is 15 residues long. V was pared by 6 bases and J by 4 bases, with 3 bases of the junction left unmatched. Germline-derived CDR1 and CDR2 are MNHNY and SVGAGI (reference sequence). The CDR3 loop reads CASRGLAGMYNEQFF. In DNA form, the CDR3 reads TGTGCCAGCAGGGGACTAGCGGGGATGTACAATGAGCAGTTCTTC.

The chain recombines TRBV7-8 with TRBJ1-6, with D possibly TRBD1 on 5 matching bases. This CDR3 region has 20 residues. Trimming took off 2 bases at V and 0 bases at J, with 20 bases between the two ends. Looked up from germline, CDR1 is SGHVS and CDR2 is FQNEAQ. This CDR3 reads CASSLSTRQPISSYNSPLHF. Here the CDR3 DNA reads TGTGCCAGCAGCTTAAGTACGCGACAGCCTATAAGCTCCTATAATTCACCCCTCCACTTT.

The V call is TRBV6-2 or TRBV6-3, the J call TRBJ2-7, with D possibly being TRBD1 (5 bases). Germline V gene data show CDR1 as MNHEY and CDR2 as SVGEGT. The CDR3 extends over 13 amino acids. The germline V and J ends were trimmed by 2 bases and 4 bases, with 9 bases remaining between them. The CDR3 coding sequence is TGTGCCAGCAGTTACAGTCAGGGATACGAGCAGTACTTC. The encoded protein is CASSYSQGYEQYF.

The chain carries TRBV30 and TRBJ2-3; D is tentatively TRBD1 or TRBD2 (6 bases each). This CDR3 has 17 amino acids. Between the trimmed V and J ends, which lost 2 bases and 0 bases, there was a span of 18 bases. Germline CDR1 reads GTSNPN; CDR2 reads SVGIG (reference sequence). DNA for the CDR3: TGTGCCTGGAGTCCCCCCCTCTGGGGGGCAAGCACAGATACGCAGTATTTT. Its translation is CAWSPPLWGASTDTQYF.

The rearrangement uses TRBV10-3 and TRBJ2-1; 7 bases line up with TRBD1. V was clipped by 5 bases and J by 7 bases; unmatched bases: 11. The CDR3 has 15 residues. The germline V gene encodes CDR1 ENHRY and CDR2 SYGVKD. Here the CDR3 reads CAISSDRASGNEQFF. The DNA of the CDR3 is TGTGCCATCAGTTCTGACAGGGCATCGGGGAATGAGCAGTTCTTC.

This chain links TRBV7-8 with TRBJ1-5; TRBD1 is a possible D gene (5 bases). Germline V gene sequence: CDR1 SGHVS, CDR2 FQNEAQ. This CDR3 comprises 16 residues. Trimming stripped 4 bases from V and 3 bases from J, with 16 bases between. CDR3 loop: CASSSGLLTLNQPQHF. The CDR3 region has the DNA TGTGCCAGCAGCTCAGGGCTTCTAACTCTCAATCAGCCCCAGCATTTT.

Only one count was recorded for this clone. This sequence joins TRBV11-2 and TRBJ1-2; 11 positions agree with TRBD1. The CDR3 length is 15 residues. V trimming: 5 bases; J trimming: 3 bases; junction bases outside the gene matches: 5. Germline loops: CDR1 SGHAT, CDR2 FQNNGV. CDR3 nucleotides: TGTGCCAGCAGCGAGCGGGACAGGGGGGACTATGGCTACACCTTC. Its translation is CASSERDRGDYGYTF. The whole variable domain, remainder taken from reference TRBV11-2 and TRBJ1-2, is EAGVAQSPRYKIIEKRQSVAFWCNPISGHATLYWYQQILGQGPKLLIQFQNNGVVDDSQLPKDRFSAERLKGVDSTLKIQPAKLEDSAVYLCASSERDRGDYGYTFGSGTRLTVV.

The genes are TRBV29-1 and TRBJ2-7; a possible D gene is TRBD1 (5 bases). The ends were cut back, 0 bases at V and 3 bases at J, with 12 bases in the middle. Germline V gene lookup returns CDR1 SQVTM and CDR2 ANQGSEA. The CDR3 is made up of 14 amino acids. CDR3: CSVEDPGNRYEQYF. Written as DNA, the CDR3 is TGCAGCGTTGAAGACCCAGGGAACCGCTACGAGCAGTACTTC.

This clone was seen a single time. V and J are TRBV18 and TRBJ1-1; 9 bases match TRBD1. V was clipped by 4 bases and J by 4 bases; unmatched bases: 10. This CDR3 is built from 16 residues. From germline, CDR1 is KGHSH and CDR2 LQKENI. The chain's CDR3 is CASSQDRGWWTTEAFF. The CDR3, as DNA: TGTGCCAGCTCACAGGACAGGGGATGGTGGACCACTGAAGCTTTCTTT.

The V gene is TRBV4-3, the J gene TRBJ2-2; TRBD2 is a possible D gene (7 bases). The CDR3 loop spans 17 amino acids. CDR1 and CDR2 from the germline V gene are LGHNA and YSLEER. V lost 1 base and J 7 bases, leaving 19 bases between the germline ends. CDR3 sequence: CASSQGLLGGRNGELFF. DNA for the CDR3: TGCGCCAGCAGCCAAGGGCTTCTGGGGGGGCGAAACGGGGAGCTGTTTTTT.

The sample holds one count of this clone. The CDR3 loop is CASSQGDVTRFRGYTF. The DNA for the CDR3 is TGTGCCAGCAGCCAAGGAGACGTAACCCGCTTTCGCGGCTACACCTTC. The gene calls are TRBV14 and TRBJ1-2; D ambiguous. The germline V gene has CDR1 SGHDN and CDR2 FVKESK. The CDR3 is made up of 16 amino acids. Trimming left V 1 base short and J 8 bases short, with 20 bases between.

This clone was detected a few times. The chain links TRBV5-6 to TRBJ1-5; 10 nucleotides match TRBD1. CDR1 is SGHDT, CDR2 YYEEEE, per germline. With V trimmed by 1 base and J by 4 bases, 5 bases remained unmatched. The CDR3 totals 16 residues. CDR3 sequence reads: CASSLLGTGVNQPQHF. Here the CDR3 DNA reads TGTGCCAGCAGCTTGTTGGGGACAGGGGTTAATCAGCCCCAGCATTTT.

This chain links TRBV28 with TRBJ2-3; 11 nucleotides align to TRBD2. This CDR3 has 15 amino acids. CDR1 MDHEN and CDR2 SYDVKM come from the germline V gene. Trimming at V came to 4 bases and at J to 5 bases, leaving 5 bases not matched to a gene. The DNA for the CDR3 is TGTGCCAGCAGTTCAACCGGGACTAGCGGAGATACGCAGTATTTT. It encodes CASSSTGTSGDTQYF.

The rearrangement links TRBV7-2 to TRBJ2-5; 9 bases line up with TRBD2. Germline values: CDR1 SGHTA, CDR2 FQGNSA. J gave up 1 base and V 2 bases, and 2 bases lay outside the gene matches. The CDR3 extends over 15 amino acids. CDR3 loop: CASSLQRGVQETQYF. In DNA form, the CDR3 reads TGTGCCAGCAGCTTACAGCGGGGGGTCCAAGAGACCCAGTACTTC.

This clone was recorded only once. The CDR3 coding sequence is TGTGCCAGCAGCCCAAGACAGGGAGATATCACTAGCACAGATACGCAGTATTTT. Translation gives CASSPRQGDITSTDTQYF. This sequence joins TRBV7-9 and TRBJ2-3; TRBD1 matches at 7 bases. The germline V gene has CDR1 SEHNR and CDR2 FQNEAQ (reference sequence). Germline trimming cut 5 bases from V and 0 bases from J; bases unmatched to any gene: 14. CDR3 size: 18 residues.